This is a list of T cell receptor beta chains from one sample in a study of blood T cell repertoires in COVID-19. Produced via immunoSEQ multiplex PCR; TCRdb's table is partial and in-frame only. The table records 35,000 to 55,000 clones, about nine tenths of them present only once. The sequencing sample was made of peripheral blood. The receptors were gathered from a human donor in a cohort sampled during active COVID-19. The CDR3 runs from the conserved cysteine through the conserved F or W. A D gene is named only where the DNA matches it firmly.

j_call: TRBJ2-2
d_call: .
v_call: TRBV19
cdr3_aa: CASSIQLAGVGGELFF
cdr3_nt: TGTGCCAGTAGTATACAACTAGCCGGGGTGGGTGGGGAGCTGTTTTTT

j_call: TRBJ1-4
d_call: TRBD1
v_call: TRBV5-6
cdr3_aa: CASSPSPPGGEKLFF
cdr3_nt: TGTGCCAGCAGCCCCAGCCCGCCAGGGGGTGAAAAACTGTTTTTT

j_call: TRBJ2-3
d_call: .
v_call: TRBV7-2
cdr3_aa: CASSSGLRDTQYF
cdr3_nt: TGTGCCAGCAGCTCGGGACTCAGAGATACGCAGTATTTT

j_call: TRBJ2-4
d_call: TRBD1
v_call: TRBV29-1
cdr3_aa: CSVGQGVLAKNIQYF
cdr3_nt: TGCAGCGTGGGACAGGGAGTTTTGGCCAAAAACATTCAGTACTTC

j_call: TRBJ1-5
d_call: TRBD1
v_call: TRBV27
cdr3_aa: CASSFDRDQPQHF
cdr3_nt: TGTGCCAGCAGTTTTGACAGGGATCAGCCCCAGCATTTT

j_call: TRBJ1-5
d_call: .
v_call: TRBV2
cdr3_aa: CASSGLVGAQPQHF
cdr3_nt: TGTGCCAGCAGTGGACTCGTGGGTGCTCAGCCCCAGCATTTT

j_call: TRBJ2-2
d_call: .
v_call: TRBV19
cdr3_aa: CASSMQRSVTGELFF
cdr3_nt: TGTGCCAGTAGTATGCAAAGATCGGTTACCGGGGAGCTGTTTTTT

j_call: TRBJ1-6
d_call: .
v_call: TRBV5-6
cdr3_aa: CASSLGRSGSYNSPLHF
cdr3_nt: TGTGCCAGCAGCTTGGGTCGGAGCGGCTCCTATAATTCACCCCTCCACTTT

j_call: TRBJ1-6
d_call: .
v_call: TRBV10-3
cdr3_aa: CAIKGAGDNSPLHF
cdr3_nt: TGTGCCATCAAGGGCGCAGGGGATAATTCACCCCTCCACTTT

j_call: TRBJ2-7
d_call: TRBD2
v_call: TRBV12-5
cdr3_aa: CASGLIAGGIPYEQYF
cdr3_nt: TGTGCTAGTGGTTTGATCGCGGGGGGGATTCCCTACGAGCAGTACTTC